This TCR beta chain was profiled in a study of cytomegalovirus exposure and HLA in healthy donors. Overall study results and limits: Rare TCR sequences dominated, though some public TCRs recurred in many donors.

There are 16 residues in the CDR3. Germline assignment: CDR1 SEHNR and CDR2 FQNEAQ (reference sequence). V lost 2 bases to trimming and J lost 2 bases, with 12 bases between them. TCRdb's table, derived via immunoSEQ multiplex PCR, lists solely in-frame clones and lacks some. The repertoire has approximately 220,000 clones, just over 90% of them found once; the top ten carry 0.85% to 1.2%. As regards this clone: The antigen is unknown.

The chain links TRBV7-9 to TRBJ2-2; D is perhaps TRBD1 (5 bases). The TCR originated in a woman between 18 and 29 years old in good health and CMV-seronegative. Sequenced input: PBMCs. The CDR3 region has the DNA TGTGCCAGCAGCTTAAGTTGGGGCCGAAACACCGGGGAGCTGTTTTTT. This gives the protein CASSLSWGRNTGELFF. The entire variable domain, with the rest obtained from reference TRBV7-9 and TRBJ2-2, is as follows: DTGVSQNPRHKITKRGQNVTFRCDPISEHNRLYWYRQTLGQGPEFLTYFQNEAQLEKSRLLSDRFSAERPKGSFSTLEIQRTEQGDSAMYLCASSLSWGRNTGELFFGEGSRLTVL.